This T cell receptor (beta chain) appears in the sequencing data of a study of molecular identifiers for immune sequencing clone quantification (dated by TCRdb to the late 2010s). With regard to the full study: In a replicate experiment, RNA from roughly 20,000 or 100,000 naive CD8 T cells was split into five aliquots, four of which were sequenced. The study was a methods study using CD8 T cells to benchmark molecular-identifier clustering-based TCR repertoire sequencing (MIDCIRS) and TCR RNA copy counting.

The library was built by means of PCR. The sequencer was an Illumina HiSeq 4000. Bulk TCR libraries were prepared as previously described, using TCR primers listed in Table S5. Total RNA was purified with the Qiagen AllPrep DNA/RNA kit. Reads from multiple sequencing runs of the same library were pooled before analysis. The original pipeline was this. Reads were retained only if the reads had an exact TCR constant sequence, and the retained reads were trimmed to 150 nt and grouped according to their 12-nt molecular barcodes. Reads in each barcode group were sub-clustered using a 15% Levenshtein threshold, and a quality-weighted consensus sequence was built for each RNA molecule. Non-functional sequences were removed, as were lower-count sequences one edit away from another. Based on a fit of two negative binomial distributions, barcode sub-clusters having less than 20% of the maximum read count were discarded. The public sequencing data were trimmed at Q25 with fastp and processed into clonotypes with MiXCR by TCRdb, which kept only in-frame beta chains. Every CDR3 protein is listed once, alongside the most common genes and DNA of its rows. The authors' filters were not applied to this entry. The sample table contains 300,000 to 350,000 distinct CDR3 sequences; only one count was recorded for 20% to 25% of them. About 0.79% of the sample rests with the top ten.

What the study reported, not specific to this receptor: When barcode sub-clustering was left out, chimeric consensus sequences inflated TCR diversity, with chimeras reaching as high as 47%. Identical TCR molecules sharing a barcode could cause highly expanded clone sizes to be underestimated. In CMV-specific effector cells, clones with more than 20 RNA copies contained over 99% of molecules, whereas in naive cells such clones contained under 1% of molecules. The naive libraries included spiked-in Jurkat TCR RNA (under eleven copies' worth), and this Jurkat TCR RNA is not part of the donor repertoire. A single cell's worth of spiked-in Jurkat TCR RNA was reported detectable even among around 1 million naive CD8 T cells. Modeling gave around 2.7 recovered TCR RNA copies per cell versus about ten by digital PCR, implying approximately 30% capture efficiency.

The CDR3 runs 11 residues from the cysteine to the phenylalanine. Kept here is only the CDR3 DNA, which spans 33 bases and is read in frame from base 1. The V and J ends are trimmed by 1 base and 13 bases, leaving 8 bases between them. The germline V gene encodes CDR1 SGHAT and CDR2 FQNNGV. Libraries of naive CD8 T cells were built from about 21,000 to 970,000 sorted cells, with 10%, 30% or 50% of the purified RNA used. Naive CD8 T cells, defined as CD8+CD4-CCR7+CD45RA+, were FACS-sorted into RLT Plus buffer on a BD FACSAria II. To test detection sensitivity, Jurkat RNA equivalent to about eleven TCR copies was spiked into samples of roughly 17,000-1,000,000 naive CD8 T cells. CD8 T cells were enriched using RosetteSep CD8+ T Cell Enrichment Cocktail and Ficoll-Paque, and the enriched cells then underwent ACK red cell lysis. This clonotype has a handful of counts. What this receptor recognizes is not known. There are no base qualities to consult, and no much larger clone falls within one base.

This receptor was taken from a human donor in good health. Some libraries in this study had Jurkat cell RNA spiked in. What was sequenced was naive CD8+ T cells from blood, with Jurkat cell RNA spiked in. The cell subset or site label here, explained by the study, means: FACS-sorted CD8+CD4-CCR7+CD45RA+ naive T cells. The chain couples TRBV11-2 to TRBJ2-1; a weak D assignment points to TRBD2 (6 bases agree). The nucleotide sequence is TGTGCCAGCAGCTTAGCGGGAGTCCAGTTCTTC. Translated, this gives CASSLAGVQFF.